This is a list of T cell receptor beta chains from one sample in a study of cytomegalovirus exposure and HLA in healthy donors. Produced via immunoSEQ multiplex PCR; TCRdb's table is partial and in-frame only. Among 99,000 or so clones, under 85% were seen once, and the ten largest hold over 2%. Material for sequencing was PBMCs. The origin of the receptors is a man aged 30-40 years in good health and CMV-seronegative. CDR3s include the opening cysteine and the closing phenylalanine or tryptophan. Each record gives: clone size, V gene, CDR3 protein. The size of a clone is reported for some rows only, either as once, few or many, or as a class for expanded clones.

size: NA
V: TRBV25-1
CDR3: CASSESYDYSTDTQYF

size: NA
V: TRBV28
CDR3: CASSLEVLSSYNEQFF

size: NA
V: TRBV18
CDR3: CASSKGQGDNEQFF

size: NA
V: TRBV28
CDR3: CASSPPGVSYEQYF

size: few
V: TRBV5-6
CDR3: CASSSDRVQPQHF

size: NA
V: TRBV27
CDR3: CASSLTGTNYGYTF

size: NA
V: TRBV4-1
CDR3: CASSIFESHEQYF

size: NA
V: TRBV30
CDR3: CAWSVEGASQPQHF

size: NA
V: TRBV4-1
CDR3: CASSQVTGGLYNEQFF

size: NA
V: TRBV10-3
CDR3: CAISGLDRARYEQYF

size: NA
V: TRBV5-8
CDR3: CASSLVSGYTGELFF

size: few
V: TRBV4-1
CDR3: CASSQVGGSGNTIYF

size: NA
V: TRBV7-7
CDR3: CASSSSSGGGETQYF

size: once
V: TRBV9
CDR3: CASSATGLVGNTIYF

size: NA
V: TRBV27
CDR3: CASSRQGSWTEAFF

size: NA
V: TRBV9
CDR3: CASSVAQSGELFF

size: NA
V: TRBV19
CDR3: CASSIAGEKDTQYF

size: NA
V: TRBV2
CDR3: CASGGTTRLSYEQYF

size: NA
V: TRBV9
CDR3: CASSVGQGLDTEAFF

size: NA
V: TRBV30
CDR3: CARTTTGANVLTF

size: NA
V: TRBV28
CDR3: CASSPRQGAYQPQHF

size: NA
V: TRBV29-1
CDR3: CSVEVGQSYNEQFF

size: NA
V: TRBV13
CDR3: CASSLGRSTYEQYF

size: NA
V: TRBV6-5
CDR3: CATTDDREETQYF

size: NA
V: TRBV29-1
CDR3: CSVEEGGYEQYF

size: NA
V: TRBV5-6
CDR3: CASSSGTGRQPQHF

size: few
V: TRBV13
CDR3: CASSSSGASYEQYF

size: few
V: TRBV9
CDR3: CASSVEGGATGEQYF

size: NA
V: TRBV5-6
CDR3: CASSFLQAAGPQHF

size: once
V: TRBV7-9
CDR3: CASSQTENTGELFF

size: once
V: TRBV5-1
CDR3: CASSVSGTSGRGEQFF

size: NA
V: TRBV5-1
CDR3: CASSLGQGTGELFF

size: few
V: TRBV11-2
CDR3: CASSSDRQGLNTEAFF

size: NA
V: TRBV9
CDR3: CASGRGSSGNPYEQYF

size: NA
V: TRBV7-2
CDR3: CASSSGGFVYGYTF

size: few
V: TRBV7-9
CDR3: CASSLRGNGANVLTF

size: NA
V: TRBV7-9
CDR3: CASSLAGPYEQYF

size: NA
V: TRBV2
CDR3: CASRGDSLVSYEQYF

size: NA
V: TRBV7-9
CDR3: CASSSISSGGRTNIQYF

size: NA
V: TRBV27
CDR3: CASSGWSAAYNEQFF

size: few
V: TRBV29-1
CDR3: CSVEENSNQPQHF

size: NA
V: TRBV5-1
CDR3: CASSLTSGSYEQYF

size: NA
V: TRBV4-3
CDR3: CASSQGYRGGVYEQYF

size: NA
V: TRBV6-1
CDR3: CASSEATGGGNTIYF

size: NA
V: TRBV19
CDR3: CASSPLLQGALHEQYF

size: once
V: TRBV6-5
CDR3: CASSQQGAGETQYF